These T cell receptor beta chains were read from a single sample in a study of blood T cell repertoires in COVID-19. Sequenced by immunoSEQ multiplex PCR; TCRdb stores in-frame clones only, minus some. Found here are roughly 250,000 clones, about 88% of them singletons; the top ten hold 2% to 2.5%. The specimen sequenced was peripheral blood. These receptors all stem from a woman in her forties who had recovered from COVID-19. Each CDR3 is given with its conserved first and last residue. D genes are given only for firm matches. Clone size is shown for a subset of rows, as once, few, many or a class of expanded clone.

D gene: -
clone size: once
V gene: TRBV14
CDR3 length: 13
J gene: TRBJ2-1
CDR3 DNA: TGTGCCAGCAGCCAAGCACAGCAAAATGAGCAGTTCTTC
CDR3 protein: CASSQAQQNEQFF

D gene: TRBD1
clone size: -
V gene: TRBV7-2
CDR3 length: 15
J gene: TRBJ1-5
CDR3 DNA: TGTGCCAGCAGCTCTGGACAGGGGCGCGGGCAGCCCCAGCATTTT
CDR3 protein: CASSSGQGRGQPQHF

D gene: -
clone size: -
V gene: TRBV21-1
CDR3 length: 15
J gene: TRBJ2-7
CDR3 DNA: TGTGCCAGCAGCAAAGATCAGGGTTGGGCCTACGAGCAGTACTTC
CDR3 protein: CASSKDQGWAYEQYF

D gene: TRBD2
clone size: few
V gene: TRBV6-6
CDR3 length: 14
J gene: TRBJ2-7
CDR3 DNA: TGTGCCAGCAGTTCCCTAGCGGGAGGGTACGAGCAGTACTTC
CDR3 protein: CASSSLAGGYEQYF

D gene: TRBD2
clone size: -
V gene: TRBV6-4
CDR3 length: 15
J gene: TRBJ2-1
CDR3 DNA: TGTGCCAGCAGCGAAGGACTAGCGGGAGGAGATGAGCAGTTCTTC
CDR3 protein: CASSEGLAGGDEQFF

D gene: TRBD1
clone size: -
V gene: TRBV29-1
CDR3 length: 14
J gene: TRBJ1-2
CDR3 DNA: TGCAGCGTTGTCGGGACAGGGCTGATGATCGGCTACACCTTC
CDR3 protein: CSVVGTGLMIGYTF

D gene: -
clone size: -
V gene: TRBV7-6
CDR3 length: 13
J gene: TRBJ2-2
CDR3 DNA: TGTGCCAGCAGCTTATCGGGGGCCGGGGAGCTGTTTTTT
CDR3 protein: CASSLSGAGELFF

D gene: TRBD1
clone size: -
V gene: TRBV28
CDR3 length: 12
J gene: TRBJ2-7
CDR3 DNA: TGTGCCAGCGCAACAGGGGTAGACGAGCAGTACTTC
CDR3 protein: CASATGVDEQYF

D gene: TRBD1
clone size: -
V gene: TRBV29-1
CDR3 length: 15
J gene: TRBJ1-2
CDR3 DNA: TGCAGCGTTGTTGGGGGACAGGGGAAAAACTATGGCTACACCTTC
CDR3 protein: CSVVGGQGKNYGYTF

D gene: -
clone size: -
V gene: TRBV7-9
CDR3 length: 15
J gene: TRBJ1-5
CDR3 DNA: TGTGCCAGCAGCTTAGGAAGAAAAGGGGGTGAGCCCCAGCATTTT
CDR3 protein: CASSLGRKGGEPQHF

D gene: TRBD1
clone size: once
V gene: TRBV2
CDR3 length: 14
J gene: TRBJ2-1
CDR3 DNA: TGTGCCAGCAGACACAGGGGCTCCTACAATGAGCAGTTCTTC
CDR3 protein: CASRHRGSYNEQFF

D gene: TRBD2
clone size: -
V gene: TRBV14
CDR3 length: 16
J gene: TRBJ2-3
CDR3 DNA: TGTGCCAGCAGTCTTTCGACTAGCGGGGGCACAGATACGCAGTATTTT
CDR3 protein: CASSLSTSGGTDTQYF

D gene: -
clone size: -
V gene: TRBV19
CDR3 length: 18
J gene: TRBJ2-3
CDR3 DNA: TGTGCCAGTGGGAAAAAGTCGTCGTGGGGGACTAGCACAGATACGCAGTATTTT
CDR3 protein: CASGKKSSWGTSTDTQYF

D gene: TRBD1
clone size: -
V gene: TRBV5-1
CDR3 length: 14
J gene: TRBJ2-7
CDR3 DNA: TGCGCCAGCAGCTTGGGACAGGGGACCCACGAGCAGTACTTC
CDR3 protein: CASSLGQGTHEQYF

D gene: TRBD1
clone size: once
V gene: TRBV6-5
CDR3 length: 14
J gene: TRBJ2-3
CDR3 DNA: TGTGCCAGCAGTAGGACAGGGGGCCCAGATACGCAGTATTTT
CDR3 protein: CASSRTGGPDTQYF

D gene: TRBD2
clone size: -
V gene: TRBV6-5
CDR3 length: 16
J gene: TRBJ2-7
CDR3 DNA: TGTGCCAGCAGTTACTCGGGCGGGAGCATCTCCTACGAGCAGTACTTC
CDR3 protein: CASSYSGGSISYEQYF

D gene: -
clone size: -
V gene: TRBV7-2
CDR3 length: 16
J gene: TRBJ1-2
CDR3 DNA: TGTGCCAGCAGCTTAGGCCGTGTCAGGGGCTCTGAAGGCTACACCTTC
CDR3 protein: CASSLGRVRGSEGYTF

D gene: -
clone size: -
V gene: TRBV5-6
CDR3 length: 18
J gene: TRBJ2-6
CDR3 DNA: TGTGCCAGCAGCAGCGAACAGGGTACTTTGTCTGGGGCCAACGTCCTGACTTTC
CDR3 protein: CASSSEQGTLSGANVLTF

D gene: TRBD2
clone size: -
V gene: TRBV7-6
CDR3 length: 17
J gene: TRBJ2-1
CDR3 DNA: TGTGCCAGCAGCTCCCAGACTAGCGGGATCACATACAATGAGCAGTTCTTC
CDR3 protein: CASSSQTSGITYNEQFF

D gene: -
clone size: once
V gene: TRBV3-1/TRBV3-2
CDR3 length: 13
J gene: TRBJ2-7
CDR3 DNA: TGTGCCAGCAGCCAAGGCGAATCCTACGAGCAGTACTTC
CDR3 protein: CASSQGESYEQYF

D gene: TRBD2
clone size: -
V gene: TRBV6-5
CDR3 length: 16
J gene: TRBJ2-3
CDR3 DNA: TGTGCCAGCAGTTACTCGAGCGGGGGGGCCGAAGATACGCAGTATTTT
CDR3 protein: CASSYSSGGAEDTQYF

D gene: TRBD2
clone size: -
V gene: TRBV7-6
CDR3 length: 17
J gene: TRBJ2-7
CDR3 DNA: TGTGCCAGCAGTTCGACCACGGGGACTAGCGGGAGGAACGAGCAGTACTTC
CDR3 protein: CASSSTTGTSGRNEQYF

D gene: -
clone size: -
V gene: TRBV6-5
CDR3 length: 13
J gene: TRBJ1-3
CDR3 DNA: TGTGCCAGCAGTTACTCGAGGGAGGACACCATATATTTT
CDR3 protein: CASSYSREDTIYF

D gene: TRBD1
clone size: -
V gene: TRBV5-1
CDR3 length: 15
J gene: TRBJ1-2
CDR3 DNA: TGCGCCAGCAGCTTGAAAGGGGGCTCGGACTATGGCTACACCTTC
CDR3 protein: CASSLKGGSDYGYTF